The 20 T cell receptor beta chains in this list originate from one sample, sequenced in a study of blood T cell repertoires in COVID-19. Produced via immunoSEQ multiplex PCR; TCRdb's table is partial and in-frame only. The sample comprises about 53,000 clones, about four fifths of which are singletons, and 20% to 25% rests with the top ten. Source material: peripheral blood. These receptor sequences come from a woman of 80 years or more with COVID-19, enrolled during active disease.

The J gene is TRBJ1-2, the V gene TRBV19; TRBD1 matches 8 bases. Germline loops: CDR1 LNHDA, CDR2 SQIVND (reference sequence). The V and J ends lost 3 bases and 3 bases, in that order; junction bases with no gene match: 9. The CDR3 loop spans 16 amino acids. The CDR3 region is CASSMWTGSPDYGYTF. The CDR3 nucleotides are TGTGCCAGTAGTATGTGGACAGGGAGCCCGGACTATGGCTACACCTTC.

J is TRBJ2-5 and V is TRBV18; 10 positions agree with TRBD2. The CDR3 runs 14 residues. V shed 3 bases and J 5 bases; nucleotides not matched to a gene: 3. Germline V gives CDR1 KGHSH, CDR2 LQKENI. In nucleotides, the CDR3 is TGTGCCAGCTCACCCCGAGCGGGAGGGGAGACCCAGTACTTC. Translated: CASSPRAGGETQYF.

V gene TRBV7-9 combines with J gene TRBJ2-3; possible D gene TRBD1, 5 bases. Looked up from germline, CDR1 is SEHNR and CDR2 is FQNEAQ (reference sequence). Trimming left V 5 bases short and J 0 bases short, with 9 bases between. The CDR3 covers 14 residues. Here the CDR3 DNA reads TGTGCCAGCAGCCCACAGGTTAGCACAGATACGCAGTATTTT. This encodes CASSPQVSTDTQYF. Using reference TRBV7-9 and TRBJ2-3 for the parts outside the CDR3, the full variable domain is DTGVSQNPRHKITKRGQNVTFRCDPISEHNRLYWYRQTLGQGPEFLTYFQNEAQLEKSRLLSDRFSAERPKGSFSTLEIQRTEQGDSAMYLCASSPQVSTDTQYFGPGTRLTVL.

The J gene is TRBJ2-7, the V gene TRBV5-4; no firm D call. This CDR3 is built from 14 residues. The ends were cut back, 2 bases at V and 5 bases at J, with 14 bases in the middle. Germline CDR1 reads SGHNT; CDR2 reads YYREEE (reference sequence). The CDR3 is CASSFRSPPDEQYF. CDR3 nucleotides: TGTGCCAGCAGCTTTAGATCACCCCCCGACGAGCAGTACTTC.

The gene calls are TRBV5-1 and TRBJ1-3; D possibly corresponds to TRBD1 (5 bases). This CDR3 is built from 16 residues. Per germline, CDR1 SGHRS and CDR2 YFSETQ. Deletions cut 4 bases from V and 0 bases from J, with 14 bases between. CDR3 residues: CASSLPTGASGNTIYF. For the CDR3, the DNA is TGCGCCAGCAGCCTCCCCACAGGCGCCTCTGGAAACACCATATATTTT.

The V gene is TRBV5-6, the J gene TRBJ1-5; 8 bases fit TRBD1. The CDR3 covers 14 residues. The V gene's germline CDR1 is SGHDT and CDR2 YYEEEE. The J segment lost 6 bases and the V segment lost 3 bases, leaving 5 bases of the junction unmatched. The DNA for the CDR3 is TGTGCCAGCAGCTCGAGGACAGGGACTCAGCCCCAGCATTTT. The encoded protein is CASSSRTGTQPQHF.

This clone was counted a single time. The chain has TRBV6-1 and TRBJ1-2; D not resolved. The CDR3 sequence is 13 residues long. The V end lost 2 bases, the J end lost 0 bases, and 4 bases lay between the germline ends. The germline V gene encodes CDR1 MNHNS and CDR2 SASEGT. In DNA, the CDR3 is TGTGCCAGCAGTGAACAGGCTAACTATGGCTACACCTTC. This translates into CASSEQANYGYTF.

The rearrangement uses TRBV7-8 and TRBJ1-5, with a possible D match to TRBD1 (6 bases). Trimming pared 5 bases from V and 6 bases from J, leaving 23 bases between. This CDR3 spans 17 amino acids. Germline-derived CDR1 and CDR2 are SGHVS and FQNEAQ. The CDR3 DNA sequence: TGTGCCAGCAGCCCCCAACTGTTCAGGGGAGACGGTCAGCCCCAGCATTTT. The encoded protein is CASSPQLFRGDGQPQHF.

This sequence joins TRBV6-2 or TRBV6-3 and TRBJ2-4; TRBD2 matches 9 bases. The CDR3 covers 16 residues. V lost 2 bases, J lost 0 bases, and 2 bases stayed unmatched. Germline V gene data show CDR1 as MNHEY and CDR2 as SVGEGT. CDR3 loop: CASSYGGGAAKNIQYF. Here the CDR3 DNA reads TGTGCCAGCAGTTACGGCGGGGGGGCAGCCAAAAACATTCAGTACTTC.

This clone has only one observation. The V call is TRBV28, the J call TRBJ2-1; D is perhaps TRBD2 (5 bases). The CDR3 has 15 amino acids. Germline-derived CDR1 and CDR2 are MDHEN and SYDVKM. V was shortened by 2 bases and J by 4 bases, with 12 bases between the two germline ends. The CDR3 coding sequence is TGTGCCAGCAGTTTAGGCCGGGATCTATACAATGAGCAGTTCTTC. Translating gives CASSLGRDLYNEQFF.

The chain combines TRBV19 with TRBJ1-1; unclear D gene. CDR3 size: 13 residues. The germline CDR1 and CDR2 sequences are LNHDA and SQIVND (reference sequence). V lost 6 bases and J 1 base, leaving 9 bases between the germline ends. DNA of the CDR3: TGTGCCAGTAGCTCCCCGGGGAACACTGAAGCTTTCTTT. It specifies CASSSPGNTEAFF.

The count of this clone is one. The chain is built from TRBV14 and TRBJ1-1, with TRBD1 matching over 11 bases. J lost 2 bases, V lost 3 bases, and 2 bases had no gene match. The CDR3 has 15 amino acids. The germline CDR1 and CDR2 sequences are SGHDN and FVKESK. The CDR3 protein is CASSQDRGRNTEAFF. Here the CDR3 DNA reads TGTGCCAGCAGCCAGGACAGGGGGCGAAACACTGAAGCTTTCTTT.

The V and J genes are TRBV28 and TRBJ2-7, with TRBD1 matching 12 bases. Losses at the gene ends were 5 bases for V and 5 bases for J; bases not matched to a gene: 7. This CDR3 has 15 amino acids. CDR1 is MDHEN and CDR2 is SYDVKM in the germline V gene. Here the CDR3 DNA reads TGTGCCAGCAGTACCGCCGGGACAGGGGGCGACGAGCAGTACTTC. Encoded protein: CASSTAGTGGDEQYF.

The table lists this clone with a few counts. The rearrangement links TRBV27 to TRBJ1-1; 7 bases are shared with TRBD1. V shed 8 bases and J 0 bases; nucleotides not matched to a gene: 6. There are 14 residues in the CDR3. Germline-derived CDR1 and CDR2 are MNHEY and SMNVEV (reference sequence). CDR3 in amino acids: CASASGGMNTEAFF. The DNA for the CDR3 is TGTGCCAGCGCCTCAGGGGGGATGAACACTGAAGCTTTCTTT.

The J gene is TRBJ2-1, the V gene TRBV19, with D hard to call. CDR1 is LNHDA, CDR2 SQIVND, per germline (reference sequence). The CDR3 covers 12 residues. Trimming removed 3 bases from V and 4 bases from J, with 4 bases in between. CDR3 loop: CASSIGYNEQFF. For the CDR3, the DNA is TGTGCCAGTAGTATCGGGTACAATGAGCAGTTCTTC.

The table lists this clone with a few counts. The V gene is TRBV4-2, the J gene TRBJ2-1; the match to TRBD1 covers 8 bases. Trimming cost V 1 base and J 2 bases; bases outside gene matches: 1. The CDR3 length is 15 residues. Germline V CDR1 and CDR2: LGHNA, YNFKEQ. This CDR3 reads CASSQGTGTYNEQFF. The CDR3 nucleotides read TGTGCCAGCAGCCAAGGGACAGGGACCTACAATGAGCAGTTCTTC.

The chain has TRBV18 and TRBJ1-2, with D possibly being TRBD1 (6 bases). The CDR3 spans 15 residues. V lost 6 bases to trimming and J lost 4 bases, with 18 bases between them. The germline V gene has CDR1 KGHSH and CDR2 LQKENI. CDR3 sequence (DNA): TGTGCCAGCTCGCCCGAGGGGGGGCAGGCCTATGGCTACACCTTC. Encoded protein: CASSPEGGQAYGYTF.

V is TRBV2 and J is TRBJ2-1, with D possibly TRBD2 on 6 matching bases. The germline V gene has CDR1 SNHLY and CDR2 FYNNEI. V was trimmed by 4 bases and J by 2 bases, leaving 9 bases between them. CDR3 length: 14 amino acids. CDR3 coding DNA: TGTGCCAGCAGTGTAGGGGAGGCCTACAATGAGCAGTTCTTC. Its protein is CASSVGEAYNEQFF.

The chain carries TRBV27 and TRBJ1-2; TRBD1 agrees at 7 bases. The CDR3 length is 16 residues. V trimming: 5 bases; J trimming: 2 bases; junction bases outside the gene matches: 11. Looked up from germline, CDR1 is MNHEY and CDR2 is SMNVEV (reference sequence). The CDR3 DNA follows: TGTGCCAGCAGTCCCCAGGTGACAGGGTTGAACTATGGCTACACCTTC. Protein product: CASSPQVTGLNYGYTF.

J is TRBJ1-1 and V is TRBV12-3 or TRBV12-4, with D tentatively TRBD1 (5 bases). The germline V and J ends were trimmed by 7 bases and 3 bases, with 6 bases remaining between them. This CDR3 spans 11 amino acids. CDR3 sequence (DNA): TGTGCCAGCACAGGGTACACTGAAGCTTTCTTT. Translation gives CASTGYTEAFF.